This T cell receptor beta chain was found in a study of cytomegalovirus exposure and HLA in healthy donors. Study-wide points: The authors later found most CMV-associated TCR beta chains appeared HLA-restricted. Being productive about 87% or about 30% of the time was typical of most TCR beta V segments in an earlier analysis.

The trim removed 4 bases at V and 5 bases at J, leaving 2 bases unmatched. Germline CDR1 MGHDK, CDR2 SYGVNS. This CDR3 spans 13 amino acids. This clone was found a few times. Its antigen remains unidentified. The PCR used 60 Vbeta and 13 Jbeta primers. Using immunoSEQ multiplex PCR, the repertoire was profiled, and TCRdb retains in-frame clones only, with some absent. Of 140,000 or so clones detected, roughly a tenth appear once; the ten largest clones hold approximately 1.8%. This receptor was identified in a male donor in good health and CMV-seronegative. The sequencing sample was made of PBMCs. The chain uses TRBV25-1 and TRBJ2-7, with 10 positions matching TRBD1. The CDR3 loop is CASSGQGAHEQYF. The CDR3 nucleotides read TGTGCCAGCAGTGGACAGGGGGCTCACGAGCAGTACTTC.